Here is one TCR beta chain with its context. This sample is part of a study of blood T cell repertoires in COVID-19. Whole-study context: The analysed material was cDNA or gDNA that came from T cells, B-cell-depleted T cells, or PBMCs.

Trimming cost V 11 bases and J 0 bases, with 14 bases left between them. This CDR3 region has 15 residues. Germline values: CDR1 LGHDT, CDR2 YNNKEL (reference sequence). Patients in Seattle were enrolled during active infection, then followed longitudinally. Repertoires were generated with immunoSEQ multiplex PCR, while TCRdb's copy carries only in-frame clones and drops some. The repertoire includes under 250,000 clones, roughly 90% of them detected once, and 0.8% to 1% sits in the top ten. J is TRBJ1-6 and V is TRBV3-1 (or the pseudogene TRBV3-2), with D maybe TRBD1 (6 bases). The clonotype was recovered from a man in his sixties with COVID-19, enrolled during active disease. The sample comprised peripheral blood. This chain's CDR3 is CAAQGQLSYNSPLHF. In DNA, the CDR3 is TGTGCCGCCCAGGGACAACTCTCCTATAATTCACCCCTCCACTTT.